These T cell receptor beta chains were read from a single sample in a study of pediatric ulcerative colitis. The repertoire was sequenced with immunoSEQ multiplex PCR; TCRdb's copy has only in-frame clones and lacks some. This table holds some 10,000 clones, 80% to 90% found once. Source material: gut tissue. The receptors shown here come from a girl between 10 and 17 years old who was a control in a study of pediatric ulcerative colitis. Each CDR3 is given with its conserved first and last residue. Fields, in order: D gene, clone size, V gene, J gene, CDR3 protein, CDR3 DNA. D genes are given only for firm matches. Not all rows give a size; the values are once, few, many and, for expanded clones, a class.

d_gene: TRBD1
abundance: .
v_gene: TRBV6-6
j_gene: TRBJ1-1
CDR3aa: CASTYDRGRNNDFF
CDR3nt: TGTGCCAGCACTTATGACAGGGGGCGGAATAATGATTTCTTT

d_gene: .
abundance: .
v_gene: TRBV19
j_gene: TRBJ1-3
CDR3aa: CASSPGTDSGNTIYF
CDR3nt: TGTGCCAGTAGTCCCGGGACGGACTCTGGAAACACCATATATTTT

d_gene: TRBD2
abundance: .
v_gene: TRBV4-1
j_gene: TRBJ2-1
CDR3aa: CASSLGRRGGWYNEQFF
CDR3nt: TGCGCCAGCAGCCTTGGGCGGCGCGGGGGGTGGTACAATGAGCAGTTCTTC

d_gene: TRBD1
abundance: .
v_gene: TRBV28
j_gene: TRBJ1-2
CDR3aa: CASSRGIYGYTF
CDR3nt: TGTGCCAGCAGCAGGGGGATCTATGGCTACACCTTC

d_gene: .
abundance: .
v_gene: TRBV28
j_gene: TRBJ1-1
CDR3aa: CASSYQVAEAFF
CDR3nt: TGTGCCAGCAGTTATCAGGTGGCTGAAGCTTTCTTT

d_gene: .
abundance: .
v_gene: TRBV7-9
j_gene: TRBJ2-3
CDR3aa: CASLPGNSVTDTQYF
CDR3nt: TGTGCCAGCTTGCCAGGGAACTCAGTCACAGATACGCAGTATTTT

d_gene: .
abundance: .
v_gene: TRBV30
j_gene: TRBJ1-2
CDR3aa: CAWAAIYGYTF
CDR3nt: TGTGCCTGGGCCGCAATTTATGGCTACACCTTC

d_gene: .
abundance: few
v_gene: TRBV13
j_gene: TRBJ1-2
CDR3aa: CASSLEGSGTNYGYTF
CDR3nt: TGTGCCAGCAGCTTAGAGGGGTCGGGTACTAACTATGGCTACACCTTC

d_gene: TRBD1
abundance: .
v_gene: TRBV11-2
j_gene: TRBJ1-6
CDR3aa: CASSITFGQGNSPLHF
CDR3nt: TGTGCCAGCAGCATAACTTTTGGACAGGGGAATTCACCCCTCCACTTT

d_gene: .
abundance: .
v_gene: TRBV19
j_gene: TRBJ2-3
CDR3aa: CASSMGQYTDTQYF
CDR3nt: TGTGCCAGTAGTATGGGGCAGTACACAGATACGCAGTATTTT

d_gene: TRBD2
abundance: .
v_gene: TRBV7-9
j_gene: TRBJ2-1
CDR3aa: CASSTTLADSYNEQFF
CDR3nt: TGTGCCAGCAGCACAACCCTAGCGGACTCCTACAATGAGCAGTTCTTC

d_gene: TRBD1
abundance: .
v_gene: TRBV28
j_gene: TRBJ2-5
CDR3aa: CASSFFGTGEETQYF
CDR3nt: TGTGCCAGCAGTTTCTTCGGGACAGGGGAAGAGACCCAGTACTTC

d_gene: .
abundance: .
v_gene: TRBV11-2
j_gene: TRBJ2-3
CDR3aa: CASSLGTDTQYF
CDR3nt: TGTGCCAGCAGCTTAGGCACAGATACGCAGTATTTT

d_gene: TRBD2
abundance: .
v_gene: TRBV4-2
j_gene: TRBJ2-1
CDR3aa: CASSQGTSDYNEQFF
CDR3nt: TGTGCCAGCAGCCAAGGGACTAGCGATTACAATGAGCAGTTCTTC

d_gene: TRBD2
abundance: once
v_gene: TRBV5-1
j_gene: TRBJ2-2
CDR3aa: CASSLALAGGNTGELFF
CDR3nt: TGCGCCAGCAGCTTGGCACTAGCGGGAGGGAACACCGGGGAGCTGTTTTTT

d_gene: .
abundance: .
v_gene: TRBV4-1
j_gene: TRBJ2-7
CDR3aa: CASSQGASYEQYF
CDR3nt: TGCGCCAGCAGCCAAGGGGCTTCCTACGAGCAGTACTTC

d_gene: .
abundance: .
v_gene: TRBV7-9
j_gene: TRBJ2-2
CDR3aa: CASSPTRGIGELFF
CDR3nt: TGTGCCAGCAGCCCCACCCGGGGAATCGGGGAGCTGTTTTTT

d_gene: TRBD1
abundance: .
v_gene: TRBV28
j_gene: TRBJ1-4
CDR3aa: CASNEGASRKLFF
CDR3nt: TGTGCCAGCAATGAGGGGGCGAGTAGGAAACTGTTTTTT

d_gene: TRBD1
abundance: .
v_gene: TRBV15
j_gene: TRBJ1-5
CDR3aa: CATSRGGTGGDQPQHF
CDR3nt: TGTGCCACCAGCAGGGGAGGAACAGGGGGTGATCAGCCCCAGCATTTT

d_gene: .
abundance: .
v_gene: TRBV2
j_gene: TRBJ1-2
CDR3aa: CASSEALNRIYGYTF
CDR3nt: TGTGCCAGCAGTGAAGCGCTTAACAGAATCTATGGCTACACCTTC

d_gene: .
abundance: .
v_gene: TRBV9
j_gene: TRBJ1-1
CDR3aa: CASSPRGSENTEAFF
CDR3nt: TGTGCCAGCAGCCCCCGGGGCAGCGAGAACACTGAAGCTTTCTTT

d_gene: .
abundance: .
v_gene: TRBV9
j_gene: TRBJ2-7
CDR3aa: CASNPAGGAYEQYF
CDR3nt: TGTGCCAGCAACCCGGCCGGGGGCGCGTACGAGCAGTACTTC

d_gene: .
abundance: once
v_gene: TRBV9
j_gene: TRBJ2-7
CDR3aa: CASSATPGTYEQYF
CDR3nt: TGTGCCAGCAGCGCTACCCCCGGGACTTACGAGCAGTACTTC

d_gene: .
abundance: few
v_gene: TRBV7-2
j_gene: TRBJ2-5
CDR3aa: CASSIGGQQETQYF
CDR3nt: TGTGCCAGCAGCATAGGGGGGCAGCAAGAGACCCAGTACTTC

d_gene: .
abundance: .
v_gene: TRBV20-1
j_gene: TRBJ2-5
CDR3aa: CSASGRETQYF
CDR3nt: TGCAGTGCTAGCGGGAGAGAGACCCAGTACTTC

d_gene: TRBD1
abundance: .
v_gene: TRBV30
j_gene: TRBJ2-7
CDR3aa: CAWSVQGKWYEQYF
CDR3nt: TGTGCCTGGAGTGTACAGGGGAAATGGTACGAGCAGTACTTC

d_gene: .
abundance: .
v_gene: TRBV2
j_gene: TRBJ2-6
CDR3aa: CASSEGGPGANVLTF
CDR3nt: TGTGCCAGCAGTGAAGGGGGGCCCGGGGCCAACGTCCTGACTTTC

d_gene: TRBD1
abundance: once
v_gene: TRBV5-1
j_gene: TRBJ1-1
CDR3aa: CASSLERQGGTEAFF
CDR3nt: TGCGCCAGCAGCTTGGAGAGACAGGGAGGCACTGAAGCTTTCTTT

d_gene: .
abundance: .
v_gene: TRBV19
j_gene: TRBJ2-2
CDR3aa: CASSPRRWGGLDTGELFF
CDR3nt: TGTGCCAGTAGTCCCCGGCGTTGGGGAGGCTTGGACACCGGGGAGCTGTTTTTT

d_gene: .
abundance: .
v_gene: TRBV27
j_gene: TRBJ1-6
CDR3aa: CASSLVGVRSPLHF
CDR3nt: TGTGCCAGCAGTTTGGTGGGGGTACGTTCACCCCTCCACTTT

d_gene: .
abundance: once
v_gene: TRBV18
j_gene: TRBJ1-3
CDR3aa: CASSPGQGNTIYF
CDR3nt: TGTGCCAGCTCACCCGGACAGGGAAACACCATATATTTT

d_gene: .
abundance: .
v_gene: TRBV10-3
j_gene: TRBJ2-2
CDR3aa: CAITRAATNTGELFF
CDR3nt: TGTGCCATCACGAGGGCGGCTACGAACACCGGGGAGCTGTTTTTT